This entry describes one T cell receptor (beta chain). V was pared by 3 bases and J by 4 bases, with 12 bases between. This CDR3 comprises 14 residues. CDR1 and CDR2 (germline): SGHAT, FQNNGV. Cohort 3 recovered donors had two negative PCRs, clearance, or symptom resolution. Per the original methods: Cell counts per sample came from amplifying reference gene primers. Some clones are missing from TCRdb's copy, which holds only in-frame ones; the method was immunoSEQ multiplex PCR. The DNA gave D and trimming, while V, J and clone size come from that table. Of some 350,000 clones listed, approximately 90% are singletons. These data originate in a study of blood T cell repertoires in COVID-19. The wider study: Samples of COVID-19 (acute and convalescent) were obtained from the United States, Italy and Spain.

The source of this sequence is a man aged 18 to 29 who had recovered from COVID-19. The sample comprised PBMCs or T cells enriched from blood (not recorded which). This rearrangement joins TRBV11-2 to TRBJ1-1; D perhaps matches TRBD1 (6 bases). Here the CDR3 DNA reads TGTGCCAGCAGCTTCTCCGGACAGACCACTGAAGCTTTCTTT. Amino acids: CASSFSGQTTEAFF.